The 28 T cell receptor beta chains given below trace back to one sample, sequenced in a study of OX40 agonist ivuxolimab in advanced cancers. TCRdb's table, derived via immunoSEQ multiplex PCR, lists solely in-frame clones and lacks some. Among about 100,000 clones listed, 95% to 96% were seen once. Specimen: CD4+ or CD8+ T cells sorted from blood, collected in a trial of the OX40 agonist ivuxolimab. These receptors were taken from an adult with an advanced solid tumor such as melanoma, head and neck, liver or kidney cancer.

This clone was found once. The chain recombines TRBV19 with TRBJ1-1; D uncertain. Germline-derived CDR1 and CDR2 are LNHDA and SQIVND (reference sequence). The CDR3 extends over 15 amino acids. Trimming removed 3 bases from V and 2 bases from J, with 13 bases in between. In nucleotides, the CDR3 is TGTGCCAGTAGTATTGGTCCGGCAGCTAACACTGAAGCTTTCTTT. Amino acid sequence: CASSIGPAANTEAFF.

The CDR3 nucleotides are TGTGCCAGCAGCTTAGCGCTGGGGGTTGGGACTGATGGCTACACCTTC. Amino acids: CASSLALGVGTDGYTF. The genes are TRBV7-9 and TRBJ1-2; D possibly corresponds to TRBD1 (5 bases). V gave up 0 bases and J gave up 6 bases, with 17 bases separating them. This CDR3 spans 16 amino acids. From germline, CDR1 is SEHNR and CDR2 FQNEAQ (reference sequence).

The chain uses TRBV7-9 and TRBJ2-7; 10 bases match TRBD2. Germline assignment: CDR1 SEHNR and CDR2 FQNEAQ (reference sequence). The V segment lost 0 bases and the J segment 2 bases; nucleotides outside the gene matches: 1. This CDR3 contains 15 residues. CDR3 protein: CASSLAAGGPYEQYF. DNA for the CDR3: TGTGCCAGCAGCTTAGCAGCGGGAGGGCCCTACGAGCAGTACTTC. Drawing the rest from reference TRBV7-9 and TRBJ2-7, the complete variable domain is DTGVSQNPRHKITKRGQNVTFRCDPISEHNRLYWYRQTLGQGPEFLTYFQNEAQLEKSRLLSDRFSAERPKGSFSTLEIQRTEQGDSAMYLCASSLAAGGPYEQYFGPGTRLTVT.

Here the CDR3 reads CASIGTGDWDTEAFF. The DNA for the CDR3 is TGTGCCAGCATTGGGACAGGGGACTGGGACACTGAAGCTTTCTTT. This chain joins TRBV28 and TRBJ1-1, with TRBD1 identical over 10 bases. This CDR3 region has 15 residues. The germline V gene encodes CDR1 MDHEN and CDR2 SYDVKM. Losses at the gene ends were 7 bases for V and 3 bases for J; bases not matched to a gene: 8.

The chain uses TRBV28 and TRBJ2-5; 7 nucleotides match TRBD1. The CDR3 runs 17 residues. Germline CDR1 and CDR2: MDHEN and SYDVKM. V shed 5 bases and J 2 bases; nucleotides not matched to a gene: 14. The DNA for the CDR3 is TGTGCCAGCAGTCCACCCCCCGACAGGGAGTTTCAAGAGACCCAGTACTTC. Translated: CASSPPPDREFQETQYF.

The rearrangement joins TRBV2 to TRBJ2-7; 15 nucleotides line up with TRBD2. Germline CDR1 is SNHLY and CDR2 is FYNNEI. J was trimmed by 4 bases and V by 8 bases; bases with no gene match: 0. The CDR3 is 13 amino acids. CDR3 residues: CASGTSGRYEQYF. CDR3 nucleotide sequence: TGTGCCAGCGGGACTAGCGGGAGGTACGAGCAGTACTTC.

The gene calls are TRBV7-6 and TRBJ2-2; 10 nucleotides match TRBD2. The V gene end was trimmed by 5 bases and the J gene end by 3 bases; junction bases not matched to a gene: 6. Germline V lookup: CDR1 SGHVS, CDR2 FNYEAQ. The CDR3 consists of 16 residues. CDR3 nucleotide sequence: TGTGCCAGCAGCGTAAGCGGGGGGGCTTACACCGGGGAGCTGTTTTTT. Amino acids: CASSVSGGAYTGELFF.

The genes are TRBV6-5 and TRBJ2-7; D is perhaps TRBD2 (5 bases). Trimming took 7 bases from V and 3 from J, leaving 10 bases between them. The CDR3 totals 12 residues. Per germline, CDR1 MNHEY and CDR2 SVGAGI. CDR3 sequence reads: CASTGMIYEQYF. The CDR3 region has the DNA TGTGCCAGCACCGGGATGATCTACGAGCAGTACTTC.

The CDR3 protein is CASGLAGNTDTQYF. DNA for the CDR3: TGTGCCAGCGGACTAGCGGGAAACACAGATACGCAGTATTTT. This chain joins TRBV6-5 and TRBJ2-3, with 12 nucleotides matching TRBD2. Trimming removed 8 bases from V and 2 bases from J; junction bases left unmatched: 2. There are 14 residues in the CDR3. Germline values: CDR1 MNHEY, CDR2 SVGAGI.

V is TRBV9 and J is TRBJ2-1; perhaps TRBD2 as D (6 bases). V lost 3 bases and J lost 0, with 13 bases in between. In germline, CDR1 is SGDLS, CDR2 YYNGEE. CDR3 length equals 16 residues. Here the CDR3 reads CASSAYGGSSYNEQFF. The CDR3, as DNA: TGTGCCAGCAGCGCATACGGGGGTAGCTCCTACAATGAGCAGTTCTTC.

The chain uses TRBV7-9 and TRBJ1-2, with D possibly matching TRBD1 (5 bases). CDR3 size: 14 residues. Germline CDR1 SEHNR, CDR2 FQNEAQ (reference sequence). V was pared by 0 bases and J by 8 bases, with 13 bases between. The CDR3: CASSLAMGLPGYTF. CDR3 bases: TGTGCCAGCAGCTTAGCCATGGGACTTCCAGGCTACACCTTC. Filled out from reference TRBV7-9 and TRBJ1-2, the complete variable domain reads DTGVSQNPRHKITKRGQNVTFRCDPISEHNRLYWYRQTLGQGPEFLTYFQNEAQLEKSRLLSDRFSAERPKGSFSTLEIQRTEQGDSAMYLCASSLAMGLPGYTFGSGTRLTVV.

CDR3 bases: TGTGCCAGCAGCTTAGATTGGGGTAGCGGGGGAGATACGCAGTATTTT. Translating gives CASSLDWGSGGDTQYF. The V and J genes are TRBV7-8 and TRBJ2-3; 9 nucleotides align to TRBD2. V trimming: 1 base; J trimming: 5 bases; junction bases outside the gene matches: 7. Germline-derived CDR1 and CDR2 are SGHVS and FQNEAQ. This CDR3 has 16 amino acids.

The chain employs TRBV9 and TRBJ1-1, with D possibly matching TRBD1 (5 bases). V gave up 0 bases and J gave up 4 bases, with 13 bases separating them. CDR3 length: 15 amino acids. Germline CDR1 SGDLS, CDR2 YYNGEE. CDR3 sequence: CASSVEGSPGTEAFF. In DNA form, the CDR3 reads TGTGCCAGCAGCGTAGAGGGGTCCCCCGGCACTGAAGCTTTCTTT.

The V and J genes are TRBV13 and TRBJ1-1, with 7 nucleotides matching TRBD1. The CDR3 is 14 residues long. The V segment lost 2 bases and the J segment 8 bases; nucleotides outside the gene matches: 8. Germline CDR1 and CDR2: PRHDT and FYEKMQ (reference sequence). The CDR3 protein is CASSLPGTDVEAFF. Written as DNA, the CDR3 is TGTGCCAGCAGCTTACCAGGGACAGACGTCGAAGCTTTCTTT.

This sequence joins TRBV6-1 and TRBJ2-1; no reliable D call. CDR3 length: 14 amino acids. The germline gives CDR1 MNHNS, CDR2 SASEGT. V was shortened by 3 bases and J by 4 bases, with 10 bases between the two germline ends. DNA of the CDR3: TGTGCCAGCAGTGACTCCGGGCCATACAATGAGCAGTTCTTC. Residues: CASSDSGPYNEQFF.

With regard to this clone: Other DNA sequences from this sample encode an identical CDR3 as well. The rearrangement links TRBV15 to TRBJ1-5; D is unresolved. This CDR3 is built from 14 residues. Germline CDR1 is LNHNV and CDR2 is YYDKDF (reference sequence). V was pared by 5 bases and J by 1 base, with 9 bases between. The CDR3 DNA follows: TGTGCCACCAGCCGGGAGGGAAGCAATCAGCCCCAGCATTTT. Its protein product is CATSREGSNQPQHF.

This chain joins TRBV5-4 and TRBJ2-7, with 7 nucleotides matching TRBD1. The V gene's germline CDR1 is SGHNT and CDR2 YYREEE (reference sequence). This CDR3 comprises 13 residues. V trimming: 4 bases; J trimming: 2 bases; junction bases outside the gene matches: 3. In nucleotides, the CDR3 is TGTGCCAGCAGCCCGGGGACAGCCTACGAGCAGTACTTC. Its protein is CASSPGTAYEQYF.

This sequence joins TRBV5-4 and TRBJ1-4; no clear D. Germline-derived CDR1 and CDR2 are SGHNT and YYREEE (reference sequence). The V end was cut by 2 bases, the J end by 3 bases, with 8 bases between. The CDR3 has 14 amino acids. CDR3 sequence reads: CASSFFGSNEKLFF. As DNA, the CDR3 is TGTGCCAGCAGCTTCTTTGGGTCTAATGAAAAACTGTTTTTT. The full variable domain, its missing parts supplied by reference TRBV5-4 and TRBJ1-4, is ETGVTQSPTHLIKTRGQQVTLRCSSQSGHNTVSWYQQALGQGPQFIFQYYREEENGRGNFPPRFSGLQFPNYSSELNVNALELDDSALYLCASSFFGSNEKLFFGSGTQLSVL.

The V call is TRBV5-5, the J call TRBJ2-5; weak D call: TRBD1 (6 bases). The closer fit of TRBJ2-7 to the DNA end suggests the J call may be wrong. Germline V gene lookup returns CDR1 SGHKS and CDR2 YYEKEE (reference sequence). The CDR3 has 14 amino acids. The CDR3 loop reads CASSLVRGYYEQYF. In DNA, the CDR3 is TGTGCCAGCAGCTTGGTTAGGGGGTACTACGAGCAGTACTTC.

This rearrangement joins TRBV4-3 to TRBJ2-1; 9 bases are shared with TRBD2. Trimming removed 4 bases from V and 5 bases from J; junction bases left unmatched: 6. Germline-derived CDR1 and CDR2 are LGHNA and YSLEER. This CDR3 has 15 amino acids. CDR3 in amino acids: CASSPQREDHNEQFF. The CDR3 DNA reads TGCGCCAGCAGCCCCCAGCGGGAGGATCACAATGAGCAGTTCTTC.

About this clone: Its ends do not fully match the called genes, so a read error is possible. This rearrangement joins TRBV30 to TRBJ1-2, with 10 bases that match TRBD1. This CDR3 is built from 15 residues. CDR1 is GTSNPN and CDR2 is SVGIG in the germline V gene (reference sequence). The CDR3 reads CVWSVGTGVNYGYTF. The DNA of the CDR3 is TGTGTCTGGAGTGTCGGGACAGGGGTTAACTATGGCTACACCTTC.

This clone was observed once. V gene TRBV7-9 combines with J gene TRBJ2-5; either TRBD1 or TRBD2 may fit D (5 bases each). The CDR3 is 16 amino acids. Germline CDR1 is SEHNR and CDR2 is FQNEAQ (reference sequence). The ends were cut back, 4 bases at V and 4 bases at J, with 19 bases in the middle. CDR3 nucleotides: TGTGCCAGCAGCTCGCCCGCGGACGGGGCGGGAGAGACCCAGTACTTC. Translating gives CASSSPADGAGETQYF. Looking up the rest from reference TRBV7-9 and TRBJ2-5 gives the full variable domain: DTGVSQNPRHKITKRGQNVTFRCDPISEHNRLYWYRQTLGQGPEFLTYFQNEAQLEKSRLLSDRFSAERPKGSFSTLEIQRTEQGDSAMYLCASSSPADGAGETQYFGPGTRLLVL.

The CDR3 sequence: CASSRAGGTDTQYF. The DNA of the CDR3 is TGTGCCAGCAGCCGAGCGGGGGGCACAGATACGCAGTATTTT. The gene calls are TRBV6-4 and TRBJ2-3, with 8 bases that match TRBD2. CDR1 MRHNA and CDR2 SNTAGT come from the germline V gene. After removal of 6 bases from V and 1 base from J, the junction contained 3 bases not matched to a gene. This CDR3 region has 14 residues.

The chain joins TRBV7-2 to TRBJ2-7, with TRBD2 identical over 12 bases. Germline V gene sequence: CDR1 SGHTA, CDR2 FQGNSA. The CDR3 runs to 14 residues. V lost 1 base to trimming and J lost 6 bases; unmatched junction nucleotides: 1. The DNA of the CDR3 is TGTGCCAGCAGCTTAGGACTAGCGGGAGTCGAGCAGTACTTC. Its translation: CASSLGLAGVEQYF.

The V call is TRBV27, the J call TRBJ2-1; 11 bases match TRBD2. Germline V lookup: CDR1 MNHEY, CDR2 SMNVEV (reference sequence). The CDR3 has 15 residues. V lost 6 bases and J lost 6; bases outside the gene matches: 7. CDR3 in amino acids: CASSPGTSGLNEQFF. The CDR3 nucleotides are TGTGCCAGCAGCCCCGGGACTAGCGGACTCAATGAGCAGTTCTTC.

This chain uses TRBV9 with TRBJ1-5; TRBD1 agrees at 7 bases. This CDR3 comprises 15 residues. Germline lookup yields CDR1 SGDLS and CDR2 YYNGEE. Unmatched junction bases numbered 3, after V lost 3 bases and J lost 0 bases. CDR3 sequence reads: CASSDTGDSNQPQHF. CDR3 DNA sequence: TGTGCCAGCAGCGACACAGGGGATAGCAATCAGCCCCAGCATTTT. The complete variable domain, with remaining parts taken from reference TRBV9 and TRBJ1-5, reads DSGVTQTPKHLITATGQRVTLRCSPRSGDLSVYWYQQSLDQGLQFLIQYYNGEERAKGNILERFSAQQFPDLHSELNLSSLELGDSALYFCASSDTGDSNQPQHFGDGTRLSIL.

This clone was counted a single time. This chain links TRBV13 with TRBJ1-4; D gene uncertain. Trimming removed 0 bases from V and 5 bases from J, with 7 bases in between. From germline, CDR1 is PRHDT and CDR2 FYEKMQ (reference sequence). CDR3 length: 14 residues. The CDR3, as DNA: TGTGCCAGCAGCTTAGGGGGCCCCAATGAAAAACTGTTTTTT. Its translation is CASSLGGPNEKLFF.

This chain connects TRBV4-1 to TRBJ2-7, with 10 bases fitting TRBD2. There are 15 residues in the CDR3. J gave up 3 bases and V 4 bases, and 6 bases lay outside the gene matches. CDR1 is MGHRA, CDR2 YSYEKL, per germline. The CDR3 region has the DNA TGCGCCAGCAGCCTCGGGACTAGCGAGAGCTACGAGCAGTACTTC. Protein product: CASSLGTSESYEQYF.